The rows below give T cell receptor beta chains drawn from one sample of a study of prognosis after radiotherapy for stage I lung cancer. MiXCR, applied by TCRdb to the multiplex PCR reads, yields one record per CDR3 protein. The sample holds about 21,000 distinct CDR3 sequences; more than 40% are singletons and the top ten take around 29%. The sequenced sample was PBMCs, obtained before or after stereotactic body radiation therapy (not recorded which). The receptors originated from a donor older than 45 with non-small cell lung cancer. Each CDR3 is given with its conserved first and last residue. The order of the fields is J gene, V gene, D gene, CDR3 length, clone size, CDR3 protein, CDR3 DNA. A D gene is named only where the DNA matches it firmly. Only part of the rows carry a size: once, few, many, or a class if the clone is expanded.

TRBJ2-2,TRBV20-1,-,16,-,CSAIESGGPGTGELFF,TGCAGTGCTATAGAATCTGGGGGGCCTGGCACCGGGGAGCTGTTTTTT
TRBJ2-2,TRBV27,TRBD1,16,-,CASSMPGQTNTGELFF,TGTGCCAGCAGTATGCCGGGACAGACTAACACCGGGGAGCTGTTTTTT
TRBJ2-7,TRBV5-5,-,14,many,CASSLDGRSYEQYF,TGTGCCAGCAGCTTGGACGGCCGCTCCTACGAGCAGTACTTC
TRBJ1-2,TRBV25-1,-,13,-,CASSPGPWRGYTF,TGTGCCAGCAGCCCGGGACCTTGGCGCGGCTACACCTTC
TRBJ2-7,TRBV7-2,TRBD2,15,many,CASSRTSGQEYEQYF,TGTGCCAGCAGCCGGACTAGCGGGCAGGAGTACGAGCAGTACTTC
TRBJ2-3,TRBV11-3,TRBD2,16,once,CASSPRGTSGTDTQYF,TGTGCCAGCAGCCCAAGGGGGACTAGCGGCACAGATACGCAGTATTTT
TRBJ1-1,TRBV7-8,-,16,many,CASSSSLQGRNTEAFF,TGTGCCAGCAGCTCTAGTCTACAGGGAAGGAACACTGAAGCTTTCTTT
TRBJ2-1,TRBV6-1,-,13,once,CASSRNDYNEQFF,TGTGCCAGCAGCCGTAACGACTACAATGAGCAGTTCTTC
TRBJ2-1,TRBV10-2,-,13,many,CASSVRLGNEQFF,TGCGCCAGCAGTGTGCGGTTGGGCAATGAGCAGTTCTTC
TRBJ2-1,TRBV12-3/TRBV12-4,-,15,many,CASSLNLGEVNEQFF,TGTGCCAGCAGTTTAAATTTGGGGGAGGTCAATGAGCAGTTCTTC
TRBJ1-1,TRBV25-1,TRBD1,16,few,CASCPDPGQVNTEAFF,TGTGCCAGCTGCCCCGACCCGGGACAGGTGAACACTGAAGCTTTCTTT
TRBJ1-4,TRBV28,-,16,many,CASSLGYGGLDEKLFF,TGTGCCAGCAGTTTAGGGTACGGGGGCCTTGATGAAAAACTGTTTTTT
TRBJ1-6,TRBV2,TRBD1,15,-,CVSSGDRAGYAPLHF,TGTGTCAGCAGCGGTGACAGGGCCGGGTATGCACCCCTCCACTTT
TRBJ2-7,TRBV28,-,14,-,CATSDMGNPYEQYF,TGTGCCACCTCGGACATGGGGAATCCCTACGAGCAGTACTTC
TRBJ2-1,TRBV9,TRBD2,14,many,CASSLSGSYNEQFF,TGTGCCAGCAGCCTTAGCGGGTCCTACAATGAGCAGTTCTTC
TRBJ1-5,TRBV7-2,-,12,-,CASSLAGQPQHF,TGTGCCAGCAGCTTAGCGGGTCAGCCCCAGCATTTT
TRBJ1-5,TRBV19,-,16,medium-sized,CASSIGYRNSNQPQHF,TGTGCCAGTAGTATAGGATACAGGAATAGCAATCAGCCCCAGCATTTT
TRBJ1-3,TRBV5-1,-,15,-,CASSPEGDPGNTIYF,TGCGCCAGCAGCCCTGAGGGGGATCCTGGAAACACCATATATTTT
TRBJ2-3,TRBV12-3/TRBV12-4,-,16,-,CASSLSRGRGTDTQYF,TGTGCCAGCAGTTTATCTCGAGGCAGAGGCACAGATACGCAGTATTTT
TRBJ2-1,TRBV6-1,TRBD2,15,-,CASRFSGSAYNKQFF,TGTGCCAGCAGATTCAGCGGGAGTGCCTACAATAAGCAGTTCTTC
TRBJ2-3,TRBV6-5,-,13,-,CASSYSDTDTHYF,TGTGCCAGCAGTTACTCGGACACGGATACGCATTATTTT